This is a list of T cell receptor beta chains from one sample in a study of blood T cell repertoires in COVID-19. Produced via immunoSEQ multiplex PCR; TCRdb's table is partial and in-frame only. The repertoire consists of 200,000 to 250,000 clones, with approximately 80% occurring once and the leading ten covering around 4.7%. The sequencing sample was made of PBMCs or T cells enriched from blood (not recorded which). Every receptor here comes from a man aged 30 to 45 with acute COVID-19. Each CDR3 is given with its conserved first and last residue. The order of the fields is J gene, D gene, V gene, clone size, CDR3 DNA, CDR3 protein. D genes are given only for firm matches. Clone size, where shown, is once, few, many, or a class for clones that have expanded.

TRBJ2-5,-,TRBV5-5,-,TGTGCCAGCAGCTGGGAAGGGAGGCAAGAGACCCAGTACTTC,CASSWEGRQETQYF
TRBJ1-2,-,TRBV10-2,-,TGCGCCAGCAGTAGGACAGACTATGGCTACACCTTC,CASSRTDYGYTF
TRBJ2-3,TRBD2,TRBV6-6,-,TGTGCCAGCAGTCGACTTCTTGGGCGGGGGAGCACAGATACGCAGTATTTT,CASSRLLGRGSTDTQYF
TRBJ2-7,-,TRBV28,-,TGTGCCAGCAGTCCCCTACCATACGAGCAGTACTTC,CASSPLPYEQYF
TRBJ1-4,TRBD1,TRBV27,-,TGTGCCAGCAGTTCATCCGGGACAGTAAATGAAAAACTGTTTTTT,CASSSSGTVNEKLFF
TRBJ1-2,-,TRBV25-1,few,TGTGCCAGCTCCCCCGGGACATTTGGCTACACCTTC,CASSPGTFGYTF
TRBJ2-7,TRBD1,TRBV6-5,-,TGTGCCAGCAAAACTACCGGGACAGGGTTTATCGAGCAGTACTTC,CASKTTGTGFIEQYF
TRBJ1-5,-,TRBV30,-,TGTGCCTGGAGTGAACAACAAAATCAGCCCCAGCATTTT,CAWSEQQNQPQHF
TRBJ1-1,TRBD1,TRBV12-3/TRBV12-4,-,TGTGCCAGCAAACGGACAGGGGGTACTGAAGCTTTCTTT,CASKRTGGTEAFF
TRBJ1-1,-,TRBV14,-,TGTGCCAGCAGCCTTACCGAGTATGTCACTGAAGCTTTCTTT,CASSLTEYVTEAFF
TRBJ2-3,TRBD2,TRBV12-5,-,TGTGCTAGTGGTTTGGACACCGGGACTAGCGGGGGGCCTACCACAGATACGCAGTATTTT,CASGLDTGTSGGPTTDTQYF
TRBJ2-2,-,TRBV2,-,TGTGCCAGCAGCGCTCAGGGGAACACCGGGGAGCTGTTTTTT,CASSAQGNTGELFF
TRBJ2-2,-,TRBV7-3,-,TGTGCCAGCAGCCCTACAGGGACCACCGGGGAGCTGTTTTTT,CASSPTGTTGELFF
TRBJ2-7,TRBD2,TRBV3-1/TRBV3-2,few,TGTGCCAGCAGCCAAGAACTAGCGGGGGGGTTAAATTCCTACGAGCAGTACTTC,CASSQELAGGLNSYEQYF
TRBJ2-7,TRBD2,TRBV7-6,few,TGTGCCAGCAGCCCTGGGGGGGGATACGAGCAGTACTTC,CASSPGGGYEQYF
TRBJ1-1,-,TRBV2,-,TGTGCCAGCAGTGGAGGTGTGAACACTGAAGCTTTCTTT,CASSGGVNTEAFF
TRBJ2-3,-,TRBV18,once,TGTGCCAGCTCACCAGGGGGCGCGGGGGCAGATACGCAGTATTTT,CASSPGGAGADTQYF
TRBJ2-2,TRBD1,TRBV15,-,TGTGCCACCAGCAGCCAGGGACAGGGGAACACCGGGGAGCTGTTTTTT,CATSSQGQGNTGELFF
TRBJ1-2,TRBD1,TRBV12-3/TRBV12-4,few,TGTGCCAGCAGTTTGGACAGGGAGGGGTACACCTTC,CASSLDREGYTF
TRBJ1-1,-,TRBV18,-,TGTGCCAGCTCAACCGACAGGTTTGAAGCTTTCTTT,CASSTDRFEAFF
TRBJ2-7,TRBD2,TRBV7-6,-,TGTGCCAGCAGCTCCCTAGCGGGGGGGTCCTACGAGCAGTACTTC,CASSSLAGGSYEQYF
TRBJ1-2,-,TRBV2,-,TGTGCCAGCGCCCCCAGGGATGGCTACACCTTC,CASAPRDGYTF
TRBJ1-2,-,TRBV6-6,-,TGTGCCAGCAGTTACAGGGAGGGGGGAAACTATGGCTACACCTTC,CASSYREGGNYGYTF
TRBJ2-7,TRBD1,TRBV5-1,-,TGCGCCAGCAGCTTGTGGACAGGGGGCTACGAGCAGTACTTC,CASSLWTGGYEQYF
TRBJ1-2,-,TRBV28,-,TGTGCCAGCAGTTCCCATGTCGGCTACACCTTC,CASSSHVGYTF
TRBJ1-1,-,TRBV18,-,TGTGCCAGCTCACCACCGAGGGTTGGAACTGAAGCTTTCTTT,CASSPPRVGTEAFF
TRBJ1-1,-,TRBV4-1,-,TGCGCCAGCAGCCATGTACAGGGTTCTGGTACTGAAGCTTTCTTT,CASSHVQGSGTEAFF
TRBJ2-5,-,TRBV19,-,TGTGCCAGTAGTATATCCGGGTTGCATGGGGAGACCCAGTACTTC,CASSISGLHGETQYF
TRBJ1-1,-,TRBV27,few,TGTGCCAGCAGTTTGTCGACAGGCACTGAAGCTTTCTTT,CASSLSTGTEAFF